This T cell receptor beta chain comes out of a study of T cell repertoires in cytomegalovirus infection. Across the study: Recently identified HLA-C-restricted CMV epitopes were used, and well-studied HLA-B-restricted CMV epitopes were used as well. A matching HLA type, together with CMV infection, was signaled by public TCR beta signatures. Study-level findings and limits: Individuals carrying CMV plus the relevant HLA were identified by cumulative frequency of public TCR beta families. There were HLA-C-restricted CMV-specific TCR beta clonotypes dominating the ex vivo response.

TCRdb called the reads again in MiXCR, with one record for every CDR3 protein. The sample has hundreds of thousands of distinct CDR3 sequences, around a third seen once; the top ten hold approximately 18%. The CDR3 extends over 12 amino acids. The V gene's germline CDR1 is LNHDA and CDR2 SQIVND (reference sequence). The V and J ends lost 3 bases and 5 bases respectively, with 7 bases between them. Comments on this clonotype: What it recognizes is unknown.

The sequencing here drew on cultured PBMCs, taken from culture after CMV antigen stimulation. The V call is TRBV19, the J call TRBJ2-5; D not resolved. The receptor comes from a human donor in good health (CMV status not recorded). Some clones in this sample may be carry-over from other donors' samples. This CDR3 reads CASSMLGETQYF. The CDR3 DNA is TGTGCCAGTAGTATGTTAGGGGAGACCCAGTACTTC.